What follows are 14 T cell receptor beta chains derived from one specimen sequenced in a study of OX40 agonist ivuxolimab in advanced cancers. Assay used: immunoSEQ multiplex PCR; TCRdb lists only in-frame clones, some missing. The table shows just under 85,000 clones, with over 65% occurring only once. This sample comprised CD4+ or CD8+ T cells sorted from blood, obtained in a trial of the OX40 agonist ivuxolimab. The receptors were sampled from an adult with an advanced solid tumor such as melanoma, head and neck, liver or kidney cancer.

This rearrangement joins TRBV7-3 to TRBJ2-3; D possibly corresponds to TRBD2 (5 bases). Looked up from germline, CDR1 is SGHTA and CDR2 is FQGTGA. With 4 bases removed from V and 0 bases from J, the gap between germline ends came to 14 bases. This CDR3 contains 16 residues. The CDR3 bases are TGTGCCAGCAGCTCCCATTGGACTCCGAGCACAGATACGCAGTATTTT. It codes for CASSSHWTPSTDTQYF.

The rearrangement uses TRBV30 and TRBJ2-5; perhaps D is TRBD1 or TRBD2 (7 bases each). This CDR3 region has 15 residues. V dropped 2 bases and J dropped 4 bases, with 17 bases sitting between them. Germline V gives CDR1 GTSNPN, CDR2 SVGIG (reference sequence). CDR3 sequence (DNA): TGTGCCTGGAGTCGTGGGCAGGGGGAGGGAGAGACCCAGTACTTC. As protein: CAWSRGQGEGETQYF.

The V and J genes are TRBV7-2 and TRBJ1-2; D perhaps matches TRBD1 (5 bases). In germline, CDR1 is SGHTA, CDR2 FQGNSA. V was shortened by 4 bases and J by 7 bases, with 16 bases between the two germline ends. The CDR3 spans 14 residues. The DNA of the CDR3 is TGTGCCAGCAGCTCAAGTGGCAGGGTAATTGGCTACACCTTC. Amino acid sequence: CASSSSGRVIGYTF.

This chain links TRBV7-9 with TRBJ1-5; 7 bases are shared with TRBD1. Trimming at V came to 6 bases and at J to 5 bases, leaving 4 bases not matched to a gene. The CDR3 is 13 amino acids. CDR1 is SEHNR, CDR2 FQNEAQ, per germline (reference sequence). The CDR3 region is CASSLTGDQPQHF. The CDR3, as DNA: TGTGCCAGCAGTCTTACAGGGGATCAGCCCCAGCATTTT.

This chain connects TRBV19 to TRBJ1-5; D is ambiguous. Deletions cut 1 base from V and 7 bases from J, with 11 bases between. Germline V CDR1 and CDR2: LNHDA, SQIVND (reference sequence). The CDR3 is made up of 14 amino acids. The CDR3 nucleotides read TGTGCCAGTAGTATAGTATTGGGTGAGCAGCCCCAGCATTTT. Translation: CASSIVLGEQPQHF.

As DNA, the CDR3 is TGTGCCAGCAGCTTAGCGGTTGGACTAGCGGGGGGCCCTCCTGATACGCAGTATTTT. Encoded protein: CASSLAVGLAGGPPDTQYF. The gene calls are TRBV7-2 and TRBJ2-3; 14 nucleotides align to TRBD2. CDR1 SGHTA and CDR2 FQGNSA come from the germline V gene. This CDR3 is built from 19 residues. V lost 0 bases, J lost 6 bases, and 11 bases stayed unmatched.

This CDR3 reads CASSLGGQGSYEQYF. CDR3 DNA: TGTGCCAGCAGCTTAGGGGGACAGGGATCGTACGAGCAGTACTTC. J is TRBJ2-7 and V is TRBV7-2; 9 positions agree with TRBD1. Trimming took 1 base from V and 4 from J; bases not matched to a gene: 5. The CDR3 loop spans 15 amino acids. CDR1 is SGHTA, CDR2 FQGNSA, per germline. Combining the CDR3 with reference TRBV7-2 and TRBJ2-7 gives the whole variable domain GAGVSQSPSNKVTEKGKDVELRCDPISGHTALYWYRQSLGQGLEFLIYFQGNSAPDKSGLPSDRFSAERTGGSVSTLTIQRTQQEDSAVYLCASSLGGQGSYEQYFGPGTRLTVT.

The J gene is TRBJ2-1, the V gene TRBV5-1, with D possibly matching TRBD1 (6 bases). The length of the CDR3 is 12 residues. The V gene lost 4 bases and the J gene lost 5 bases, with 7 bases spanning the gap. Germline V gene data show CDR1 as SGHRS and CDR2 as YFSETQ. CDR3 sequence: CASSRTDNEQFF. The CDR3, as DNA: TGCGCCAGCAGCAGGACAGACAATGAGCAGTTCTTC. Full variable domain (outside the CDR3, taken from reference TRBV5-1 and TRBJ2-1): KAGVTQTPRYLIKTRGQQVTLSCSPISGHRSVSWYQQTPGQGLQFLFEYFSETQRNKGNFPGRFSGRQFSNSRSEMNVSTLELGDSALYLCASSRTDNEQFFGPGTRLTVL.

The chain couples TRBV7-2 to TRBJ2-3; D uncertain. The CDR3 is 15 residues long. V was pared by 5 bases and J by 5 bases, with 17 bases between. Per the germline V gene, CDR1 is SGHTA and CDR2 is FQGNSA. Here the CDR3 DNA reads TGTGCCAGCAGCGATCACGCCCTAGGCAGAGATACGCAGTATTTT. Translating gives CASSDHALGRDTQYF.

The DNA of the CDR3 is TGCGCCAGCAGTTACGGCCAGGGGGCCAAGACCCAGTACTTC. It specifies CASSYGQGAKTQYF. The V gene is TRBV5-1, the J gene TRBJ2-5; the match to TRBD1 covers 8 bases. V dropped 5 bases and J dropped 6; count of bases not matched to a gene: 9. This CDR3 contains 14 residues. CDR1 and CDR2 (germline): SGHRS, YFSETQ.

The chain has TRBV27 and TRBJ2-5; 8 bases are a match to TRBD2. With V trimmed by 5 bases and J by 2 bases, 7 bases remained unmatched. The CDR3 sequence is 15 residues long. Germline CDR1 reads MNHEY; CDR2 reads SMNVEV (reference sequence). The CDR3: CASSRLASGQETQYF. In DNA, the CDR3 is TGTGCCAGCAGTCGATTGGCTAGCGGGCAAGAGACCCAGTACTTC.

The V gene is TRBV10-1, the J gene TRBJ2-6; D may correspond to TRBD1 or TRBD2 (5 bases each). Trimming cost V 10 bases and J 0 bases, with 19 bases left between them. This CDR3 contains 17 residues. Germline V lookup: CDR1 WNHNN, CDR2 SYGVQD (reference sequence). CDR3 sequence: CAIPGQHDYSGANVLTF. The CDR3 nucleotides read TGCGCCATCCCAGGGCAACATGACTACTCTGGGGCCAACGTCCTGACTTTC.

This clone was seen a handful of times. This rearrangement joins TRBV7-5 to TRBJ1-5. TRBV7-5 is a documented pseudogene. The CDR3 spans 15 residues. The CDR3 DNA reads TGTGTCAGAAGACGCGACAGGGAGGGTTATCAGCCCCAGCATTTT. This codes for CVRRRDREGYQPQHF.

This clone has a handful of counts. V is TRBV5-5 and J is TRBJ2-7; 10 bases are a match to TRBD1. The CDR3 covers 14 residues. The V gene end was trimmed by 4 bases and the J gene end by 4 bases; junction bases not matched to a gene: 5. Looked up from germline, CDR1 is SGHKS and CDR2 is YYEKEE (reference sequence). CDR3 sequence (DNA): TGTGCCAGCAGCCCGGGACAGGGGTTGTACGAGCAGTACGTC. Its translation is CASSPGQGLYEQYV.